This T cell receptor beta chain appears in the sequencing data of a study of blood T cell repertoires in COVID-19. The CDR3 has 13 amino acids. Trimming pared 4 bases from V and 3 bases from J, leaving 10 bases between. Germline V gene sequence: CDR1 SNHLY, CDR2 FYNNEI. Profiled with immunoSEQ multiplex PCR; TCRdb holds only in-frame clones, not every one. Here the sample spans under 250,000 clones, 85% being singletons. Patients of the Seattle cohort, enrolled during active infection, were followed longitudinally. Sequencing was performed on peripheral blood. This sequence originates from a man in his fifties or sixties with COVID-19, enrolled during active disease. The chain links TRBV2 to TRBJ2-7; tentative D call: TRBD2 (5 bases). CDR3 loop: CASSGGRIYEQYF. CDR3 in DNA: TGTGCCAGCAGTGGAGGGCGTATCTACGAGCAGTACTTC. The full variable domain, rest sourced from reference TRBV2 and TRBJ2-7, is EPEVTQTPSHQVTQMGQEVILRCVPISNHLYFYWYRQILGQKVEFLVSFYNNEISEKSEIFDDQFSVERPDGSNFTLKIRSTKLEDSAMYFCASSGGRIYEQYFGPGTRLTVT.